The clone carrying this TCR beta chain was counted a few times. Its antigen is as yet unknown. The data derive from a study of cytomegalovirus exposure and HLA in healthy donors. Unrecorded immune exposure was likely among donors, who were nominally healthy when sampled. The PCR ran on 60 Vbeta and 13 Jbeta primers. Measured with immunoSEQ multiplex PCR; TCRdb has only the in-frame clones, and not every one. Of approximately 80,000 clones in the sample, around 68% are singletons; the top ten hold approximately 16%. V was shortened by 3 bases and J by 3 bases, with 18 bases between the two germline ends. This CDR3 spans 17 amino acids. Germline CDR1 and CDR2: MDHEN and SYDVKM. Findings and caveats of the study: Analyses of presence/absence relied on an assumption of roughly uniform sequencing depth across donors. A missense DCLRE1C variant was associated with V- and J-gene trimming of TCR beta chains in a later analysis, and an independent cohort replicated the association. The authors enumerated 150 to 200 TCR beta chains as linked to cytomegalovirus.

J is TRBJ2-1 and V is TRBV28, with D tentatively TRBD1 (6 bases). The sequence was collected from a woman in her 40s in good health and CMV-seropositive. Sequencing was performed on PBMCs. CDR3 residues: CASSFQLQGKYYNEQFF. The CDR3 region has the DNA TGTGCCAGCAGTTTTCAACTACAGGGAAAATACTACAATGAGCAGTTCTTC.